The next 14 T cell receptor beta chains were all read from a single sample in a study of CD8 T cells in Susac syndrome. An amount of RNA that ranged from 0.5 to 1 ug was reverse transcribed with random hexamers. TCRdb called the immunoSEQ multiplex PCR reads again in MiXCR, with one record for every CDR3 protein. In the table there are 85,000 to 90,000 distinct CDR3 sequences, 90% to 95% of which are singletons. The sequencing input was CD8+ T cells from PBMCs. Receptors were obtained from a human donor in good health.

The chain combines TRBV4-1 with TRBJ1-5, with unresolved D. The CDR3 is 14 amino acids. Germline-derived CDR1 and CDR2 are MGHRA and YSYEKL. The V end was cut by 2 bases, the J end by 4 bases, with 9 bases between. This CDR3 is CASSQQELNQPQHF. The CDR3 DNA is TGCGCCAGCAGCCAACAGGAGCTGAATCAGCCCCAGCATTTT.

This CDR3 reads CASSSTGNTEAFF. Here the CDR3 DNA reads TGTGCCAGCAGCTCGACGGGAAACACTGAAGCTTTCTTT. The V call is TRBV13, the J call TRBJ1-1, with unresolved D. V was pared by 4 bases and J by 2 bases, with 8 bases between. Germline V lookup: CDR1 PRHDT, CDR2 FYEKMQ (reference sequence). This CDR3 has 13 amino acids. Full variable domain (rest looked up from reference TRBV13 and TRBJ1-1): AAGVIQSPRHLIKEKRETATLKCYPIPRHDTVYWYQQGPGQDPQFLISFYEKMQSDKGSIPDRFSAQQFSDYHSELNMSSLELGDSALYFCASSSTGNTEAFFGQGTRLTVV.

V usage is TRBV29-1 and J usage is TRBJ2-1, with D possibly matching TRBD2 (5 bases). Per germline, CDR1 SQVTM and CDR2 ANQGSEA. Trimming removed 1 base at V and 9 bases at J, with 10 bases between. CDR3 size: 12 residues. CDR3 loop: CSVEGRGGEQFF. Here the CDR3 DNA reads TGCAGCGTTGAAGGCCGGGGTGGTGAGCAGTTCTTC.

This chain connects TRBV19 to TRBJ2-7; D is perhaps TRBD1 or TRBD2 (5 bases each). Germline CDR1 reads LNHDA; CDR2 reads SQIVND (reference sequence). Trimming left V 4 bases short and J 0 bases short, with 10 bases between. CDR3 length equals 14 residues. CDR3 residues: CASSTRDGSYEQYF. The CDR3 DNA sequence: TGTGCCAGTAGTACTCGGGACGGCTCCTACGAGCAGTACTTC. The whole variable domain, remainder taken from reference TRBV19 and TRBJ2-7, is DGGITQSPKYLFRKEGQNVTLSCEQNLNHDAMYWYRQDPGQGLRLIYYSQIVNDFQKGDIAEGYSVSREKKESFPLTVTSAQKNPTAFYLCASSTRDGSYEQYFGPGTRLTVT.

The chain joins TRBV23-1 to TRBJ2-7; D may be TRBD1 or TRBD2 (5 bases each). TRBV23-1 falls under the ORF class, with uncertain function. Deletions cut 5 bases from V and 3 bases from J, with 29 bases between. This CDR3 is 19 amino acids long. CDR3: CASSDLFWIPGRIHYEQYF. The DNA of the CDR3 is TGCGCCAGCAGTGATCTCTTTTGGATACCGGGACGGATCCACTACGAGCAGTACTTC.

The chain is built from TRBV12-3 or TRBV12-4 and TRBJ2-5, with D possibly matching TRBD2 (7 bases). This CDR3 has 13 amino acids. Trimming pared 7 bases from V and 5 bases from J, leaving 14 bases between. This chain's CDR3 is CASNPGGRETQYF. The CDR3 DNA is TGTGCCAGCAATCCCGGGGGGCGTGAGACCCAGTACTTC.

The J gene is TRBJ2-7, the V gene TRBV5-1, with D perhaps matching TRBD1 (6 bases). The CDR3 covers 15 residues. V was cut by 6 bases and J by 3 bases, with 19 bases left in between. Germline V gene lookup returns CDR1 SGHRS and CDR2 YFSETQ. CDR3: CASTLGGSDGYEQYF. In DNA form, the CDR3 reads TGCGCCAGCACCCTTGGGGGCTCAGACGGCTACGAGCAGTACTTC.

The gene calls are TRBV28 and TRBJ1-2; TRBD1 agrees at 8 bases. V lost 1 base and J lost 3; bases outside the gene matches: 10. Germline values: CDR1 MDHEN, CDR2 SYDVKM. The CDR3 loop spans 17 amino acids. The CDR3: CASSLYWPGQGDYGYTF. In DNA form, the CDR3 reads TGTGCCAGCAGTTTATACTGGCCTGGACAGGGTGACTATGGCTACACCTTC.

This clonotype was counted only a few times. V and J are TRBV7-2 and TRBJ2-1, with D unclear. In germline, CDR1 is SGHTA, CDR2 FQGNSA. V gave up 3 bases and J gave up 7 bases, with 7 bases separating them. CDR3 length: 12 residues. Here the CDR3 reads CASSLAVNEQFF. The DNA for the CDR3 is TGTGCCAGCAGCTTGGCTGTGAATGAGCAGTTCTTC. Full variable domain (outside the CDR3, taken from reference TRBV7-2 and TRBJ2-1): GAGVSQSPSNKVTEKGKDVELRCDPISGHTALYWYRQSLGQGLEFLIYFQGNSAPDKSGLPSDRFSAERTGGSVSTLTIQRTQQEDSAVYLCASSLAVNEQFFGPGTRLTVL.

This rearrangement joins TRBV27 to TRBJ2-3; weak D call: TRBD2 (7 bases). There are 15 residues in the CDR3. V lost 6 bases and J 3 bases, leaving 16 bases between the germline ends. The V gene's germline CDR1 is MNHEY and CDR2 SMNVEV (reference sequence). The CDR3 bases are TGTGCCAGCAGAGGTGGGGGGGGCTTGACAGATACGCAGTATTTT. Residues: CASRGGGGLTDTQYF.

The chain uses TRBV13 and TRBJ2-7, with TRBD1 matching over 9 bases. The CDR3 has 15 amino acids. V dropped 6 bases and J dropped 5; count of bases not matched to a gene: 11. Germline V CDR1 and CDR2: PRHDT, FYEKMQ (reference sequence). CDR3 in DNA: TGTGCCAGCAGTTTGACCGGACAGGGGAGGGACGAGCAGTACTTC. Amino acid sequence: CASSLTGQGRDEQYF.

This rearrangement joins TRBV6-5 to TRBJ1-1; 7 bases agree with TRBD1. J was trimmed by 4 bases and V by 2 bases; bases with no gene match: 4. CDR3 length equals 14 residues. CDR1 and CDR2 (germline): MNHEY, SVGAGI. The CDR3 nucleotides are TGTGCCAGCAGTTACGCTGACAGGGTCACTGAAGCTTTCTTT. Translated: CASSYADRVTEAFF.

V and J are TRBV19 and TRBJ1-2, with D perhaps matching TRBD1 (5 bases). CDR3 length equals 13 residues. The V gene's germline CDR1 is LNHDA and CDR2 SQIVND (reference sequence). The ends were cut back, 5 bases at V and 1 base at J, with 8 bases in the middle. The CDR3 DNA is TGTGCCAGTAGTTCCAGGGTTAACTATGGCTACACCTTC. It specifies CASSSRVNYGYTF.

CDR3 DNA sequence: TGTGCCAGCAGTTACTCAACTAGCGGGGCGGCCGGGGAGGAGACCCAGTACTTC. Protein product: CASSYSTSGAAGEETQYF. The J gene is TRBJ2-5, the V gene TRBV6-2 or TRBV6-3; TRBD2 matches 10 bases. Per germline, CDR1 MNHEY and CDR2 SVGEGT. The V gene end was trimmed by 0 bases and the J gene end by 5 bases; junction bases not matched to a gene: 12. The CDR3 has 18 amino acids.